One sample yielded the 7 T cell receptor beta chains listed below, sequenced in a study of blood T cell repertoires in COVID-19. The table came from immunoSEQ multiplex PCR; TCRdb's copy has only in-frame clones and leaves some out. The data hold some 63,000 clones, with 65% to 80% observed a single time. Sequenced: peripheral blood. These receptor sequences come from a human donor in a cohort sampled during active COVID-19.

This chain links TRBV6-2 or TRBV6-3 with TRBJ2-7; weak D call: TRBD2 (6 bases). V gave up 5 bases and J gave up 0 bases, with 23 bases separating them. The CDR3 is 18 residues long. Germline V lookup: CDR1 MNHEY, CDR2 SVGEGT. CDR3 in amino acids: CASSPRTQGLVSSYEQYF. In DNA form, the CDR3 reads TGTGCCAGCAGTCCCCGTACGCAGGGACTCGTTAGCTCCTACGAGCAGTACTTC.

This chain connects TRBV7-2 to TRBJ2-1; D is possibly TRBD2 (5 bases). V lost 1 base, J lost 12 bases, and 10 bases lay in between. This CDR3 has 12 amino acids. Germline V lookup: CDR1 SGHTA, CDR2 FQGNSA. The CDR3 DNA reads as TGTGCCAGCAGCTTAGAGGCTAGCCGGCAGTTCTTC. This codes for CASSLEASRQFF.

This chain uses TRBV28 with TRBJ2-3; 11 nucleotides agree with TRBD2. In germline, CDR1 is MDHEN, CDR2 SYDVKM. The CDR3 consists of 17 residues. The trim removed 4 bases at V and 0 bases at J, leaving 6 bases unmatched. This CDR3 reads CASSSPGLAASTDTQYF. The CDR3 DNA reads TGTGCCAGCAGTTCCCCGGGACTAGCGGCGAGCACAGATACGCAGTATTTT.

This clone is a singleton in its sample. The rearrangement joins TRBV3-1 (or the pseudogene TRBV3-2) to TRBJ2-7; D may be TRBD2 (6 bases). V lost 1 base and J lost 1, with 11 bases in between. The germline V gene has CDR1 LGHDT and CDR2 YNNKEL (reference sequence). This CDR3 is built from 15 residues. The CDR3 reads CASSQVWGRSYEQYF. CDR3 in DNA: TGTGCCAGCAGCCAAGTATGGGGGAGGTCCTACGAGCAGTACTTC.

The CDR3 coding sequence is TGTGCCAGCAGTCTCGGACTAGCGGGAGCGGGAGATACGCAGTATTTT. It codes for CASSLGLAGAGDTQYF. The chain is built from TRBV27 and TRBJ2-3; 13 bases fit TRBD2. The V and J ends lost 5 bases and 5 bases, in that order; junction bases with no gene match: 7. This CDR3 has 16 amino acids. CDR1 and CDR2 (germline): MNHEY, SMNVEV (reference sequence).

A few counts support this clone. This chain links TRBV19 with TRBJ1-3, with D uncertain. V lost 2 bases and J 2 bases, leaving 16 bases between the germline ends. CDR3 size: 17 residues. Looked up from germline, CDR1 is LNHDA and CDR2 is SQIVND (reference sequence). As DNA, the CDR3 is TGTGCCAGTAGTATACGCGACTCATCCCTGGCTGGAAACACCATATATTTT. This codes for CASSIRDSSLAGNTIYF.

The V call is TRBV7-7, the J call TRBJ2-7, with 8 bases fitting TRBD1. The CDR3 consists of 13 residues. Germline V gene sequence: CDR1 SSHAT, CDR2 FNYEAQ (reference sequence). V gave up 1 base and J gave up 6 bases; unmatched junction bases: 2. This CDR3 is CASSLGTGSEQYF. The DNA for the CDR3 is TGTGCCAGCAGCTTAGGGACAGGGTCCGAGCAGTACTTC.